The entry below describes one T cell receptor (beta chain). In its sample, this clone was seen a few times. Its antigen remains undetermined. It has no much larger one-base neighbor in the sample; base qualities were not kept. This entry comes from a study of blood T cell repertoires in COVID-19 (dated by TCRdb to about 2020). For the wider study: Collaborator samples came from the United States, Italy and Spain and covered acute and convalescent phases of COVID-19. The material from the prospective study consisted of cDNA or gDNA derived from T cells, B-cell-depleted T cells, or PBMCs. Subjects who had been exposed to COVID-19, were actively infected with it, or had recovered from it provided the deeply sampled blood TCRbeta repertoires that made up the dataset. The repertoires were released in a freely available public database meant as a resource for research on the immune response to SARS-CoV-2. Samples came from the ongoing ImmuneRACE study (first 160 participants) plus 1,254 subjects from 6 global collaborators. The sample metadata nearly always contained a de-identified subject ID, COVID-19 status, age in years and sex. Where available, HLA class I and class II types were obtained from metadata supplied by the sample provider rather than from assay-based typing. On the study overall, not on this receptor specifically: The amount of clinical and demographic metadata varied by source and participant and was provided uncurated.

Collaborating institutions collected whole blood in K2EDTA tubes following their own protocols. For TCRbeta analysis, collaborators shipped samples in one of three forms: frozen whole blood, isolated PBMCs, or DNA extracted from either of those sample types. TCRbeta CDR3 regions were amplified from genomic DNA by means of the immunoSEQ Assay, a bias-controlled multiplex PCR. The study's own analysis went as follows. The number of nucleated cells in each sample was estimated by amplification of reference gene primers within the assay. Sequence reads were collapsed and filtered to measure the absolute abundance of every unique TCRbeta CDR3 rearrangement. Productive Simpson clonality was computed per sample as the square root of Simpson's diversity index over productive rearrangements. Held by TCRdb, this immuneACCESS table contains in-frame sequences only and omits some clones. Under half of the omission traces to an unresolved V gene where checked; the cause of the rest is unknown. V, J and clone size were drawn from that table, and D and trimming were deduced from the DNA. In this sample the table shows tens of thousands of clones, about four fifths of which occur a single time. Of the sample, around 19% falls within the top ten clones.

This clonotype originated in a human donor in a cohort sampled during active COVID-19. Material for sequencing was peripheral blood.

The CDR3 corresponds to CASSVTQVAGELFF. The DNA sequence is TGCGCCAGCAGCGTTACGCAGGTGGCCGGGGAGCTGTTTTTT. The sequence is built from TRBV5-1 and TRBJ2-2; no D gene is confidently identified. The germline V gene sets CDR1 to SGHRS and CDR2 to YFSETQ. V and J are truncated by 4 bases and 6 bases respectively, leaving an intervening sequence of 13 bases. Its CDR3 holds 14 amino acids, cysteine through phenylalanine. The retained sequence is limited to the CDR3, 42 bases, with the frame set at the first base.